The 24 T cell receptor beta chains in this list originate from one sample, sequenced in a study of cytomegalovirus exposure and HLA in healthy donors. With 60 Vbeta and 13 Jbeta primers, the PCR was carried out. Clones were sequenced by immunoSEQ multiplex PCR, and TCRdb holds only the in-frame ones, with some missing. The sample carries approximately 180,000 clones, about four fifths recorded once. The sample was PBMCs. These receptors all stem from a male donor in good health and CMV-seronegative.

The CDR3 loop is CASSATAVSTDTQYF. In DNA, the CDR3 is TGTGCCAGTAGTGCAACGGCGGTGAGCACAGATACGCAGTATTTT. The chain links TRBV19 to TRBJ2-3; D unresolved. V dropped 5 bases and J dropped 0 bases, with 12 bases sitting between them. The CDR3 contains 15 residues. Germline loops: CDR1 LNHDA, CDR2 SQIVND (reference sequence).

V is TRBV18 and J is TRBJ1-5; D ambiguous. In germline, CDR1 is KGHSH, CDR2 LQKENI. The ends were cut back, 3 bases at V and 4 bases at J, with 10 bases in the middle. The CDR3 contains 14 residues. The CDR3, as DNA: TGTGCCAGCTCACCTGTACAGATTAATCAGCCCCAGCATTTT. Its translation is CASSPVQINQPQHF.

The chain is built from TRBV29-1 and TRBJ1-6; D possibly corresponds to TRBD1 (6 bases). CDR1 is SQVTM, CDR2 ANQGSEA, per germline. Trimming removed 6 bases from V and 9 bases from J, with 15 bases in between. This CDR3 region has 13 residues. CDR3 bases: TGCAGCGTAGCACGGGGGGCTGGTTCACCCCTCCACTTT. Protein: CSVARGAGSPLHF.

This chain joins TRBV27 and TRBJ2-7; D is possibly TRBD2 (6 bases). V was cut by 3 bases and J by 1 base, with 10 bases left in between. This CDR3 region has 14 residues. CDR1 and CDR2 (germline): MNHEY, SMNVEV (reference sequence). In DNA, the CDR3 is TGTGCCAGCAGTTTCGCGGGAAATTCCTACGAGCAGTACTTC. Protein product: CASSFAGNSYEQYF.

V and J are TRBV5-8 and TRBJ2-3, with 8 bases lining up with TRBD1. Unmatched junction bases numbered 3, after V lost 2 bases and J lost 4 bases. The CDR3 has 14 residues. Germline V gene sequence: CDR1 SGHTS, CDR2 YDEGEE. The CDR3 DNA sequence: TGTGCCAGCAGCTTCGACAGGGGTGCAGATACGCAGTATTTT. This encodes CASSFDRGADTQYF.

V and J are TRBV5-4 and TRBJ1-5; D ambiguous. Germline V gives CDR1 SGHNT, CDR2 YYREEE (reference sequence). The CDR3 totals 13 residues. V was shortened by 3 bases and J by 11 bases, with 15 bases between the two germline ends. The CDR3 is CASSSDGSGTQHF. The CDR3, as DNA: TGTGCCAGCAGCTCGGACGGGTCGGGGACCCAGCATTTT.

The chain links TRBV15 to TRBJ1-4; the match to TRBD1 covers 9 bases. The germline CDR1 and CDR2 sequences are LNHNV and YYDKDF (reference sequence). Trimming at V came to 3 bases and at J to 5 bases, leaving 10 bases not matched to a gene. This CDR3 region has 17 residues. CDR3 residues: CATSSKRTGTGNEKLFF. In nucleotides, the CDR3 is TGTGCCACCAGCAGCAAGCGAACCGGGACAGGGAATGAAAAACTGTTTTTT.

The chain uses TRBV4-2 and TRBJ2-1; 8 bases line up with TRBD2. Germline CDR1 LGHNA, CDR2 YNFKEQ. The CDR3 spans 14 residues. V lost 3 bases to trimming and J lost 10 bases; unmatched junction nucleotides: 8. CDR3 residues: CASSQKRGPGEQFF. CDR3 DNA sequence: TGTGCCAGCAGCCAGAAGCGGGGGCCGGGGGAGCAGTTCTTC.

The chain links TRBV4-1 to TRBJ1-6; maybe TRBD1 (6 bases). Looked up from germline, CDR1 is MGHRA and CDR2 is YSYEKL. V was trimmed by 0 bases and J by 6 bases, leaving 9 bases between them. There are 15 residues in the CDR3. The DNA of the CDR3 is TGCGCCAGCAGCCAAGAGACAGGTTTTAATTCACCCCTCCACTTT. Its translation: CASSQETGFNSPLHF.

The chain has TRBV19 and TRBJ2-7; the match to TRBD1 covers 9 bases. This CDR3 comprises 14 residues. CDR1 and CDR2 from the germline V gene are LNHDA and SQIVND (reference sequence). V lost 6 bases and J lost 5; bases outside the gene matches: 8. The chain's CDR3 is CASRPGQGLHEQYF. CDR3 bases: TGTGCCAGTAGGCCGGGACAGGGTCTACACGAGCAGTACTTC.

The rearrangement uses TRBV7-3 and TRBJ2-1; D unresolved. This CDR3 is 14 amino acids long. Germline-derived CDR1 and CDR2 are SGHTA and FQGTGA. V was trimmed by 2 bases and J by 0 bases, leaving 5 bases between them. CDR3 loop: CASSLLSSYNEQFF. In DNA form, the CDR3 reads TGTGCCAGCAGCTTACTGAGCTCCTACAATGAGCAGTTCTTC.

Points on this clone: Other DNA sequences in this sample translate to the same CDR3. This sequence joins TRBV28 and TRBJ1-2; possibly TRBD1 for D (5 bases). Trimming took off 6 bases at V and 4 bases at J, with 9 bases between the two ends. Germline V gene data show CDR1 as MDHEN and CDR2 as SYDVKM. This CDR3 region has 12 residues. In nucleotides, the CDR3 is TGTGCCAGCAGCCGACAGCTCTATGGCTACACCTTC. Translation gives CASSRQLYGYTF.

The rearrangement joins TRBV19 to TRBJ2-1; no reliable D call. The CDR3 has 17 residues. V lost 1 base and J lost 1, with 14 bases in between. CDR1 and CDR2 (germline): LNHDA, SQIVND (reference sequence). The CDR3 DNA reads TGTGCCAGTAGTATAGTTGGGCGCCGCTTATCCTACAATGAGCAGTTCTTC. Translated, it gives CASSIVGRRLSYNEQFF. Using reference TRBV19 and TRBJ2-1 for the parts outside the CDR3, the full variable domain is DGGITQSPKYLFRKEGQNVTLSCEQNLNHDAMYWYRQDPGQGLRLIYYSQIVNDFQKGDIAEGYSVSREKKESFPLTVTSAQKNPTAFYLCASSIVGRRLSYNEQFFGPGTRLTVL.

V usage is TRBV2 and J usage is TRBJ1-1; D perhaps matches TRBD1 (5 bases). Trimming removed 7 bases from V and 4 bases from J, with 13 bases in between. The CDR3 loop spans 13 amino acids. The germline gives CDR1 SNHLY, CDR2 FYNNEI. As DNA, the CDR3 is TGTGCCAGCATACCCCAGGGCTCCACTGAAGCTTTCTTT. Translation gives CASIPQGSTEAFF.

J is TRBJ1-2 and V is TRBV25-1; D call uncertain. The CDR3 runs 11 residues. Trimming left V 9 bases short and J 2 bases short, with 7 bases between. Germline V CDR1 and CDR2: MGHDK, SYGVNS. The CDR3 coding sequence is TGTGCCAGTACAAACAACTATGGCTACACCTTC. Translation gives CASTNNYGYTF.

This clone has just one count. This chain uses TRBV10-3 with TRBJ2-3; 8 bases align to TRBD1. Germline trimming cut 1 base from V and 2 bases from J; bases unmatched to any gene: 2. The CDR3 consists of 15 residues. Germline CDR1 reads ENHRY; CDR2 reads SYGVKD. The CDR3 here is CAISEWDRHTDTQYF. CDR3 in DNA: TGTGCCATCAGTGAGTGGGACAGGCACACAGATACGCAGTATTTT.

The chain recombines TRBV27 with TRBJ1-5; D not resolved. V was shortened by 3 bases and J by 5 bases, with 8 bases between the two germline ends. The CDR3 totals 13 residues. Germline loops: CDR1 MNHEY, CDR2 SMNVEV (reference sequence). CDR3 DNA sequence: TGTGCCAGCAGTTTGATCCGGGATCAGCCCCAGCATTTT. Its protein product is CASSLIRDQPQHF.

This chain uses TRBV30 with TRBJ2-3; D gene uncertain. The CDR3 loop spans 13 amino acids. Germline CDR1 and CDR2: GTSNPN and SVGIG (reference sequence). V was pared by 1 base and J by 0 bases, with 5 bases between. In DNA form, the CDR3 reads TGTGCCTGGAGTGGGCCTAGCACAGATACGCAGTATTTT. This codes for CAWSGPSTDTQYF. The variable domain in full, completed from reference TRBV30 and TRBJ2-3, reads SQTIHQWPATLVQPVGSPLSLECTVEGTSNPNLYWYRQAAGRGLQLLFYSVGIGQISSEVPQNLSASRPQDRQFILSSKKLLLSDSGFYLCAWSGPSTDTQYFGPGTRLTVL.

The chain employs TRBV7-9 and TRBJ2-7, with D hard to call. CDR3 length: 11 residues. CDR1 is SEHNR and CDR2 is FQNEAQ in the germline V gene (reference sequence). Trimming took 6 bases from V and 8 from J, leaving 11 bases between them. CDR3 protein: CASSPLLKQYF. Written as DNA, the CDR3 is TGTGCCAGCAGTCCACTACTCAAGCAGTACTTC.

This clone turned up a few times. The rearrangement links TRBV6-5 to TRBJ1-5, with D perhaps matching TRBD1 (5 bases). CDR3 size: 13 residues. With 5 bases removed from V and 4 bases from J, the gap between germline ends came to 9 bases. Germline lookup yields CDR1 MNHEY and CDR2 SVGAGI. CDR3 in DNA: TGTGCCAGCAGTACCCAGGGAAATCAGCCCCAGCATTTT. Its protein product is CASSTQGNQPQHF.

This clone rates as medium-sized. This chain links TRBV6-5 with TRBJ2-1, with 10 bases fitting TRBD1. With 11 bases clipped from V and 15 bases from J, the junction kept 10 bases outside the gene matches. CDR3 length equals 11 residues. CDR1 and CDR2 from the germline V gene are MNHEY and SVGAGI. This CDR3 is CAARQGAVPFF. In DNA form, the CDR3 reads TGTGCCGCCAGACAGGGGGCCGTTCCGTTCTTC.

This clone was observed a few times. The chain joins TRBV18 to TRBJ2-1; 11 bases fit TRBD2. V lost 6 bases to trimming and J lost 6 bases; unmatched junction nucleotides: 4. The length of the CDR3 is 14 residues. Per the germline V gene, CDR1 is KGHSH and CDR2 is LQKENI. CDR3 DNA sequence: TGTGCCAGCTCGTCCGGGACTAGCGGCAATGAGCAGTTCTTC. Protein sequence: CASSSGTSGNEQFF.

This clone was observed a few times. The rearrangement links TRBV11-3 to TRBJ2-3; 14 positions match TRBD2. With 5 bases clipped from V and 5 bases from J, the junction kept 9 bases outside the gene matches. CDR3 length: 17 residues. The germline V gene encodes CDR1 SGHNT and CDR2 YENEEA. CDR3 loop: CASSEGLAGDYEDTQYF. The CDR3 DNA reads TGTGCCAGCAGCGAGGGACTAGCGGGGGACTACGAAGATACGCAGTATTTT.

This clone was seen a few times. This chain uses TRBV28 with TRBJ1-2; perhaps TRBD1 as D (6 bases). V lost 6 bases to trimming and J lost 5 bases, with 22 bases between them. This CDR3 spans 16 amino acids. In germline, CDR1 is MDHEN, CDR2 SYDVKM. CDR3 sequence (DNA): TGTGCCAGCAGGCCCGGGGCAGGGGCGTTACGTTATGGCTACACCTTC. Amino acid sequence: CASRPGAGALRYGYTF.